This record looks at one T cell receptor beta chain sequence and its context. The sample originates from a study of PD-L1 blockade in urothelial cancer. The time point here: peripheral blood 6 weeks after treatment start. Germline CDR1 SGHNT, CDR2 YENEEA. CDR3 size: 15 residues. Germline trimming cut 5 bases from V and 3 bases from J; bases unmatched to any gene: 7. The table came from immunoSEQ multiplex PCR; TCRdb's copy has only in-frame clones and leaves some out. The table records around 110,000 clones, around nine tenths of them present only once. This TCR was recovered from a man in his fifties or sixties with urothelial cancer. Sequencing was performed on PBMCs, taken around atezolizumab (anti-PD-L1) treatment. The chain recombines TRBV11-3 with TRBJ2-1, with 7 bases identical to TRBD2. The CDR3 DNA sequence: TGTGCCAGCAGCGCCCGACTAGCCGACTACAATGAGCAGTTCTTC. Its protein product is CASSARLADYNEQFF.